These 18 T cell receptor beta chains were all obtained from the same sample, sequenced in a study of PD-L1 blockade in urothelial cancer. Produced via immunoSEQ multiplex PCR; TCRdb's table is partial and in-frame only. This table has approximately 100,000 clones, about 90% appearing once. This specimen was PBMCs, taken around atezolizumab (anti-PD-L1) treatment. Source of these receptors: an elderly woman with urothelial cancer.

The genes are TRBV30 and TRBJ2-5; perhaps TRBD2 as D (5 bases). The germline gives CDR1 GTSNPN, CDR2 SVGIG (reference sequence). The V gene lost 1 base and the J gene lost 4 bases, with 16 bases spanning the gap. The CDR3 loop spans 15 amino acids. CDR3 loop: CAWSEGSLRGETQYF. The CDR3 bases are TGTGCCTGGAGTGAGGGCAGCCTCCGGGGAGAGACCCAGTACTTC.

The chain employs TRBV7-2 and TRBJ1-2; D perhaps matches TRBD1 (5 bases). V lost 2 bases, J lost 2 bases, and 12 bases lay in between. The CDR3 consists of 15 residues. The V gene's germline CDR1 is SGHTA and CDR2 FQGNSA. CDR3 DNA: TGTGCCAGCAGCTTAAGCCTACAGGAGAACTATGGCTACACCTTC. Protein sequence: CASSLSLQENYGYTF.

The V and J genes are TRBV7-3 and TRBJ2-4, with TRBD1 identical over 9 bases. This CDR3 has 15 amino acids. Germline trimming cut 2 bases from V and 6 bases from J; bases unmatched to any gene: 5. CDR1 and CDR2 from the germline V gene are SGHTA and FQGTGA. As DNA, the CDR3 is TGTGCCAGCAGCTTAGTCCCGGGACAGGGAAACATTCAGTACTTC. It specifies CASSLVPGQGNIQYF.

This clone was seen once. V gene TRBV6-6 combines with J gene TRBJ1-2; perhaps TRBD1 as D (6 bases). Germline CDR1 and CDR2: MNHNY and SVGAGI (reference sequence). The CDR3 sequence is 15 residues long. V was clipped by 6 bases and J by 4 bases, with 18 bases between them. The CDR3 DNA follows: TGTGCCAGCAGAGGGACACATTCTCCGAGCTATGGCTACACCTTC. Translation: CASRGTHSPSYGYTF.

The CDR3 protein is CASSRYQRDQETQYF. CDR3 bases: TGTGCCAGCAGCCGATACCAGCGGGACCAAGAGACCCAGTACTTC. The chain uses TRBV27 and TRBJ2-5, with D possibly being TRBD2 (6 bases). V dropped 6 bases and J dropped 0 bases, with 14 bases sitting between them. Germline values: CDR1 MNHEY, CDR2 SMNVEV (reference sequence). The CDR3 is 15 residues long.

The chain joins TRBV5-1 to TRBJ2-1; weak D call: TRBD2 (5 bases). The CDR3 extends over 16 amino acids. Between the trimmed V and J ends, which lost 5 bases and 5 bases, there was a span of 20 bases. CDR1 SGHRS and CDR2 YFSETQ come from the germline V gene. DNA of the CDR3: TGCGCCAGCAGGTCCCTCCTTCGTTCAGCGGACAATGAGCAGTTCTTC. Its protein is CASRSLLRSADNEQFF.

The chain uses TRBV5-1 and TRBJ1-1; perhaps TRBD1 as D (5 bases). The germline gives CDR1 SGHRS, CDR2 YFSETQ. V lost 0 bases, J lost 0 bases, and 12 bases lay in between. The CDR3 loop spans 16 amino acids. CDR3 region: CASSLAFTTVNTEAFF. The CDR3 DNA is TGCGCCAGCAGCTTGGCTTTTACGACAGTGAACACTGAAGCTTTCTTT.

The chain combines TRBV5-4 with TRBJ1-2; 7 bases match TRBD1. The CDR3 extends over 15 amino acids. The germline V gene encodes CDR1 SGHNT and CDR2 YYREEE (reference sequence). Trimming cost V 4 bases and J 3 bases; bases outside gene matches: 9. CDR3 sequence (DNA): TGTGCCAGCAGCCCGGGGACAGTTCGAGACTATGGCTACACCTTC. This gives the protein CASSPGTVRDYGYTF.

CDR3 sequence (DNA): TGTGCCAGCAGCTTAGAGGGGACTAGCGGGACCTACGAGCAGTACTTC. It translates to CASSLEGTSGTYEQYF. This chain joins TRBV7-2 and TRBJ2-7; TRBD2 aligns across 13 bases. CDR1 SGHTA and CDR2 FQGNSA come from the germline V gene. This CDR3 is 16 amino acids long. Losses at the gene ends were 1 base for V and 2 bases for J; bases not matched to a gene: 2.

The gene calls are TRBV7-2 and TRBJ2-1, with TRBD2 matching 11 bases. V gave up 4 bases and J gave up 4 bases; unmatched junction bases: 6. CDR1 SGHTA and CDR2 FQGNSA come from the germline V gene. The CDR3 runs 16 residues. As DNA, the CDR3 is TGTGCCAGCAGCTCAGGGACTAGCGGTTTATACAATGAGCAGTTCTTC. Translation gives CASSSGTSGLYNEQFF.

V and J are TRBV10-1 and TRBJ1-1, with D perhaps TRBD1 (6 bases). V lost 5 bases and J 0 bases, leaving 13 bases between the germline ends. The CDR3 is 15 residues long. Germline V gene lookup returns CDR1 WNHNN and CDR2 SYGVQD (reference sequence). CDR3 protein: CASSKGTSMNTEAFF. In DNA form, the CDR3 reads TGCGCCAGCAGTAAAGGGACATCGATGAACACTGAAGCTTTCTTT.

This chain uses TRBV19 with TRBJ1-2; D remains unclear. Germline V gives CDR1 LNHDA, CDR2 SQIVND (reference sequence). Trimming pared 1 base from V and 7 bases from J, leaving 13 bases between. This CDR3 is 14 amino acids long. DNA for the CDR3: TGTGCCAGTAGTATAGTTGCGCCCGTGGTTGGCTACACCTTC. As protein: CASSIVAPVVGYTF.

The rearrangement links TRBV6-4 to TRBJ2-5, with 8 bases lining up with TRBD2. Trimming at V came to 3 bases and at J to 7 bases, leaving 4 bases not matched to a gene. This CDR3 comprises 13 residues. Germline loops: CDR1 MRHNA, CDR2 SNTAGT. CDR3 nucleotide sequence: TGTGCCAGCAGTGAAGGGGCGGGGGGGACCCAGTACTTC. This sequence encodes CASSEGAGGTQYF.

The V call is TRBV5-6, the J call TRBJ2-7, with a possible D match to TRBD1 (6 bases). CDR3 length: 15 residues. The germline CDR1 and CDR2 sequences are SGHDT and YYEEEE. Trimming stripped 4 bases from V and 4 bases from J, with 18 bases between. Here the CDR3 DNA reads TGTGCCAGCAGCCCCGTCGGACAGAGTAGGTACGAGCAGTACTTC. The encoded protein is CASSPVGQSRYEQYF.

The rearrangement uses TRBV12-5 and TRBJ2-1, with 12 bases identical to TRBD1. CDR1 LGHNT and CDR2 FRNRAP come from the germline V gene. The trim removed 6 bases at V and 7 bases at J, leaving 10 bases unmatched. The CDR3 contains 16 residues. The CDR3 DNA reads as TGTGCTAGTGGCCCGGGACAGGGGGCGGCCGGGAATGAGCAGTTCTTC. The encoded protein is CASGPGQGAAGNEQFF.

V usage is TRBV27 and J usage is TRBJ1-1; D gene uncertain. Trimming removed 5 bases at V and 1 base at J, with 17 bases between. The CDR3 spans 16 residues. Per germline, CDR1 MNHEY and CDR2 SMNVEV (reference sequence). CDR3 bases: TGTGCCAGCAGTCCCGGGGTCCTTCTTCGGAACACTGAAGCTTTCTTT. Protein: CASSPGVLLRNTEAFF.

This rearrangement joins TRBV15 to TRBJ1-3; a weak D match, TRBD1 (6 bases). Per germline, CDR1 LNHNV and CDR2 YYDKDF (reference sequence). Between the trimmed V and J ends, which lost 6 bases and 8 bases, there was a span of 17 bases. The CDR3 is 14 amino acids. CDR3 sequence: CATRAGGARDTIYF. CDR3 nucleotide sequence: TGTGCCACCAGGGCTGGGGGGGCCCGGGACACCATATATTTT.

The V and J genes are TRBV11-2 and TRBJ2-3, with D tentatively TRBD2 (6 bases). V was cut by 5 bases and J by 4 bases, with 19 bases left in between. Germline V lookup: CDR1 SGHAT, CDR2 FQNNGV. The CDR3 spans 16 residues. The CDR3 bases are TGTGCCAGCAGCCTACGGGCCAGGGAGGTCTCAGATACGCAGTATTTT. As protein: CASSLRAREVSDTQYF.